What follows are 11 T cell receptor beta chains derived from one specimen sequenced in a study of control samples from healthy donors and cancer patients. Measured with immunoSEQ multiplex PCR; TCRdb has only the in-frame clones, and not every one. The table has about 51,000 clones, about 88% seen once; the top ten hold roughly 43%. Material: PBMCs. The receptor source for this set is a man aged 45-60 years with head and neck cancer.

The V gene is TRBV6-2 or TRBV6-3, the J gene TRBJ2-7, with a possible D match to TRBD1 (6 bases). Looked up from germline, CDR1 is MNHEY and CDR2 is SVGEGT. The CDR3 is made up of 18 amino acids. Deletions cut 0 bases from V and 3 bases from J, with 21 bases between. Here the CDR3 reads CASSYSKNRAKGNYEQYF. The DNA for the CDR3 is TGTGCCAGCAGTTACTCGAAGAACAGGGCGAAGGGAAACTACGAGCAGTACTTC.

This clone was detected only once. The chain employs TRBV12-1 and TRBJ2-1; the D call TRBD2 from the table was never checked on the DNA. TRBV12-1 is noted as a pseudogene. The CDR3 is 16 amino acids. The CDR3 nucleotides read TGTGCCAGCAGTGGAAGCCGGGACTACCATACGAATGAGCAGTTCTTC. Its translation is CASSGSRDYHTNEQFF.

Here the CDR3 reads CASSLGQFDEKLFF. The CDR3 nucleotides read TGTGCCAGCAGCTTGGGGCAGTTTGATGAAAAACTGTTTTTT. V is TRBV5-4 and J is TRBJ1-4, with D unresolved. The CDR3 loop spans 14 amino acids. V was clipped by 0 bases and J by 6 bases, with 9 bases between them. Germline CDR1 is SGHNT and CDR2 is YYREEE (reference sequence). Looking up the rest from reference TRBV5-4 and TRBJ1-4 gives the full variable domain: ETGVTQSPTHLIKTRGQQVTLRCSSQSGHNTVSWYQQALGQGPQFIFQYYREEENGRGNFPPRFSGLQFPNYSSELNVNALELDDSALYLCASSLGQFDEKLFFGSGTQLSVL.

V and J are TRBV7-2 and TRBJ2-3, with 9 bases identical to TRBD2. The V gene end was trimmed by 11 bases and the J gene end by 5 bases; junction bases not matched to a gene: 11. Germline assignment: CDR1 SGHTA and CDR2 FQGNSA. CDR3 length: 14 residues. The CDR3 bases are TGTGCCCAGGGCCGTAGCGGGAGAAGAGATACGCAGTATTTT. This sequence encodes CAQGRSGRRDTQYF. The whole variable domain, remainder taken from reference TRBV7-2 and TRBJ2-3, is GAGVSQSPSNKVTEKGKDVELRCDPISGHTALYWYRQSLGQGLEFLIYFQGNSAPDKSGLPSDRFSAERTGGSVSTLTIQRTQQEDSAVYLCAQGRSGRRDTQYFGPGTRLTVL.

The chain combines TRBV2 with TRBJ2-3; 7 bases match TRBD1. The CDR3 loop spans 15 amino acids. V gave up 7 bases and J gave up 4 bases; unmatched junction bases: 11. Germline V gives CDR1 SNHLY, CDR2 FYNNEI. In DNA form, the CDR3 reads TGTGCCAGCATTAAGACAGGGCTTGTCTCAGATACGCAGTATTTT. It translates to CASIKTGLVSDTQYF.

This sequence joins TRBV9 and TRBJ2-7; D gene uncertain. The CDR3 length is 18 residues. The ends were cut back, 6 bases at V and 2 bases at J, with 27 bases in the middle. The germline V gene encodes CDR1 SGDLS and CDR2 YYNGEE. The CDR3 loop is CASIGPPDISLIPYEQYF. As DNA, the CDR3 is TGTGCCAGCATCGGGCCCCCTGACATCTCCCTCATCCCCTACGAGCAGTACTTC. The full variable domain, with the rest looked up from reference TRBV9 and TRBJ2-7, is DSGVTQTPKHLITATGQRVTLRCSPRSGDLSVYWYQQSLDQGLQFLIQYYNGEERAKGNILERFSAQQFPDLHSELNLSSLELGDSALYFCASIGPPDISLIPYEQYFGPGTRLTVT.

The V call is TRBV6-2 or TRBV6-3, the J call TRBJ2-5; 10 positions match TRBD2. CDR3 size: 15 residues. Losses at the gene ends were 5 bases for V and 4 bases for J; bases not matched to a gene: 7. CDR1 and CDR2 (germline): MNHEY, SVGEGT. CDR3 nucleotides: TGTGCCAGCAGTCAGACCTTAGCGGGGGGAGAGACCCAGTACTTC. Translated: CASSQTLAGGETQYF.

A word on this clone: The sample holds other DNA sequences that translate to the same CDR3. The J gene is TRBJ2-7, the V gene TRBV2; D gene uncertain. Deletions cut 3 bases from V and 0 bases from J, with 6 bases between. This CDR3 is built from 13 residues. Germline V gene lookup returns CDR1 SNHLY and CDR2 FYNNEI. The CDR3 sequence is CASSEPFSYEQYF. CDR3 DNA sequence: TGTGCCAGCAGTGAGCCCTTCTCCTACGAGCAGTACTTC. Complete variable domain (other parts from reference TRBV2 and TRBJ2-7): EPEVTQTPSHQVTQMGQEVILRCVPISNHLYFYWYRQILGQKVEFLVSFYNNEISEKSEIFDDQFSVERPDGSNFTLKIRSTKLEDSAMYFCASSEPFSYEQYFGPGTRLTVT.

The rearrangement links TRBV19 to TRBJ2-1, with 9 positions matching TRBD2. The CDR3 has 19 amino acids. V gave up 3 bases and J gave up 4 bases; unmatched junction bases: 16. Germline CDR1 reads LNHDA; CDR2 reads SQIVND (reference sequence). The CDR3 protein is CASSIPKLDSGGRYNEQFF. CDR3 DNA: TGTGCCAGTAGTATCCCTAAATTAGATAGCGGGGGACGTTACAATGAGCAGTTCTTC.

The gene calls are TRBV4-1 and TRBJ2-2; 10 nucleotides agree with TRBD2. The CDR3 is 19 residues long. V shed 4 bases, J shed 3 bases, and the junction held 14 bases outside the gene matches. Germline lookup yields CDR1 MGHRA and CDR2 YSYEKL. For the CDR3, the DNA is TGCGCCAGCAGCCTTAGCGGGGGGCTCGACGAATCGTACACCGGGGAGCTGTTTTTT. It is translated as CASSLSGGLDESYTGELFF.

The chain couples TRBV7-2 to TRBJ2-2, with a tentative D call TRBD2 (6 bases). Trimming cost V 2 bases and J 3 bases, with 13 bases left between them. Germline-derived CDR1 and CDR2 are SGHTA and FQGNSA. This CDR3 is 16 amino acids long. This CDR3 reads CASSLRAGGYTGELFF. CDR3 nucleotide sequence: TGTGCCAGCAGCTTAAGGGCCGGGGGATACACCGGGGAGCTGTTTTTT.